This entry describes one T cell receptor beta chain. This sample is drawn from a study of CD4+ T cells in melanoma. J gave up 4 bases and V 1 base, and 3 bases lay outside the gene matches. The CDR3 has 15 residues. Per the germline V gene, CDR1 is MDHEN and CDR2 is SYDVKM. Sequencing was performed with immunoSEQ multiplex PCR; in TCRdb, only in-frame clones are kept and a portion is missing. The data hold around 110,000 clones, with 92% observed a single time. The sample comprised peripheral blood. The chain uses TRBV28 and TRBJ1-3; 8 nucleotides align to TRBD1. The clonotype comes from a human donor with melanoma. Here the CDR3 reads CASSLSQGAGNTIYF. In DNA, the CDR3 is TGTGCCAGCAGTTTATCGCAGGGGGCGGGAAACACCATATATTTT.